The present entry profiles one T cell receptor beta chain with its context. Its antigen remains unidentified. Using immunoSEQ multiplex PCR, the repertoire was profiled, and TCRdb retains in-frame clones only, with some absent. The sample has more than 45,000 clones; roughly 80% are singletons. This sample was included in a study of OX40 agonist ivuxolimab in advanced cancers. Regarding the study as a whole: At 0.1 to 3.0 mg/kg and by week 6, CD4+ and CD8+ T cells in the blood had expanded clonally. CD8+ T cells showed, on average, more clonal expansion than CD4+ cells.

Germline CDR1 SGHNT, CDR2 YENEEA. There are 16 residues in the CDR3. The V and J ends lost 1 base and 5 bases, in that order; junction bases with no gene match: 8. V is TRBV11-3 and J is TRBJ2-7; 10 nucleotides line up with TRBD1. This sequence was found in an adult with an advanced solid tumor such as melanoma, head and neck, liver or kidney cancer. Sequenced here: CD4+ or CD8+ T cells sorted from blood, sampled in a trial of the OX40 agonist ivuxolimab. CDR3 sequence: CASSLAPPTGGHEQYF. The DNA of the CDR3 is TGTGCCAGCAGCTTAGCCCCCCCGACAGGGGGCCACGAGCAGTACTTC.